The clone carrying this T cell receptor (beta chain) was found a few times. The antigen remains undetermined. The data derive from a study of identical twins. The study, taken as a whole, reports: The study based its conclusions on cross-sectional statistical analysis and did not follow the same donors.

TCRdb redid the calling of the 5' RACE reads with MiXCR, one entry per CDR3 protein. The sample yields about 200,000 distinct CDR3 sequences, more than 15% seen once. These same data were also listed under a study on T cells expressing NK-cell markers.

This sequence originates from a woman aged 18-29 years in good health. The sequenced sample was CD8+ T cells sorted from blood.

The CDR3: CASSTGTAYNEQFF. CDR3 coding DNA: TGTGCCAGCAGTACCGGGACAGCCTACAATGAGCAGTTCTTC. V gene TRBV6-2 or TRBV6-3 combines with J gene TRBJ2-1, with 7 bases identical to TRBD1. Looked up from germline, CDR1 is MNHEY and CDR2 is SVGEGT. Germline trimming cut 5 bases from V and 2 bases from J; bases unmatched to any gene: 3. The CDR3 length is 14 residues.